The source of this T cell receptor (beta chain) is a study of cytomegalovirus exposure and HLA in healthy donors. The CDR3 length is 15 residues. With 3 bases removed from V and 4 bases from J, the gap between germline ends came to 15 bases. Germline loops: CDR1 MDHEN, CDR2 SYDVKM. With regard to this clone: The target antigen is unknown.

Study-wide points: Researchers reported in a later analysis that common viral pathogens appeared linked to several top clusters.

Those who donated were healthy bone marrow donors. PCR involved 60 Vbeta and 13 Jbeta primers. Only in-frame clones appear in the TCRdb table, and some are missing; sequencing was by immunoSEQ multiplex PCR. The top ten hold roughly 0.5% of the sample, which has 130,000 or so clones, approximately 91% seen once. The V gene is TRBV28, the J gene TRBJ1-1, with D possibly matching TRBD1 (5 bases). Sequenced input: PBMCs. This TCR derives from a woman aged 35 to 49 in good health and CMV-seronegative. CDR3 nucleotides: TGTGCCAGCAGTTTTCGGTCCGTAAGGGGCACTGAAGCTTTCTTT. Translating it yields CASSFRSVRGTEAFF.